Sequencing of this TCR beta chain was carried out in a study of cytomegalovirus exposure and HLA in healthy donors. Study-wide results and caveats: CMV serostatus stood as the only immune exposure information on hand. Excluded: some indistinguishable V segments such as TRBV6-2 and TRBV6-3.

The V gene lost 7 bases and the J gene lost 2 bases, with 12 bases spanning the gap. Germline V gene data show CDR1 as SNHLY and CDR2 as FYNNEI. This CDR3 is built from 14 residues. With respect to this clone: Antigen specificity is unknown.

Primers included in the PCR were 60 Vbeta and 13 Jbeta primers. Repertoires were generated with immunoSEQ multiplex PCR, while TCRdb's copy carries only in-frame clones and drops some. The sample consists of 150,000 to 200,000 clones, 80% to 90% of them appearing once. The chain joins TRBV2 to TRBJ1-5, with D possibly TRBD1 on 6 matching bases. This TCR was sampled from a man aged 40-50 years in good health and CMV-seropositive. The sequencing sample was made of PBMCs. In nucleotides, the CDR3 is TGTGCCAGCAACCAGGACAGAGGCAATCAGCCCCAGCATTTT. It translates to CASNQDRGNQPQHF.